The rows below give T cell receptor beta chains drawn from one sample of a study of T cell responses to AZD1222 COVID-19 vaccine. TCRdb's copy holds only in-frame clones and misses some; the assay was immunoSEQ multiplex PCR. The sample shows roughly 80,000 clones, 90% of them seen only once. Here the sequenced sample was peripheral blood, taken on day 0 of AZD1222 vaccination. Receptor source: an adult in good health. Each CDR3 is given with its conserved first and last residue. A D gene is named only where the DNA matches it firmly. Clone size appears in some rows only: once, few, many, or a class for an expanded clone.

size: .
V: TRBV6-5
D: .
J: TRBJ1-3
DNA: TGTGCCAGCAGTTACTCGTACGGAAACACCATATATTTT
CDR3: CASSYSYGNTIYF

size: .
V: TRBV27
D: .
J: TRBJ1-5
DNA: TGTGCCAGCTCTGAATCCAGGGGATTCAATCAGCCCCAGCATTTT
CDR3: CASSESRGFNQPQHF

size: once
V: TRBV5-6
D: TRBD1
J: TRBJ1-4
DNA: TGTGCCAGCAGCTTGGACCCAGCCGGGACAGCTGACGGAGGGCTGTTTTTT
CDR3: CASSLDPAGTADGGLFF

size: .
V: TRBV7-9
D: .
J: TRBJ2-2
DNA: TGTGCCAGCAGCTTAGACAAGGACTGGGACACCGGGGAGCTGTTTTTT
CDR3: CASSLDKDWDTGELFF

size: .
V: TRBV5-4
D: .
J: TRBJ2-1
DNA: TGTGCCAGCAGCTCCGGGACCTCGGATGAGCAGTTCTTC
CDR3: CASSSGTSDEQFF

size: .
V: TRBV28
D: .
J: TRBJ1-5
DNA: TGTGCCAGCACCGACAGTCCTCAGCCCCAGCATTTT
CDR3: CASTDSPQPQHF

size: .
V: TRBV6-5
D: .
J: TRBJ2-5
DNA: TGTGCCGTGGGGGAGACCCAGTACTTC
CDR3: CAVGETQYF

size: .
V: TRBV5-1
D: .
J: TRBJ1-2
DNA: TGCGCCAGCAGCTTATATGGGTTGGAGGGCTACACCTTC
CDR3: CASSLYGLEGYTF

size: .
V: TRBV6-2/TRBV6-3
D: TRBD2
J: TRBJ2-1
DNA: TGTGCCAGCAGTAGCTACGCGGGAGACTACAATGAGCAGTTCTTC
CDR3: CASSSYAGDYNEQFF

size: .
V: TRBV7-2
D: .
J: TRBJ2-3
DNA: TGTGCCAGCAGCCCGGCAGCGTTGAGCACAGATACGCAGTATTTT
CDR3: CASSPAALSTDTQYF

size: .
V: TRBV5-1
D: TRBD1
J: TRBJ1-2
DNA: TGCGCCAGCAGCCCGGGACAGGGCTCCCAAACCTATGGCTACACCTTC
CDR3: CASSPGQGSQTYGYTF

size: .
V: TRBV5-4
D: .
J: TRBJ1-1
DNA: TGTGCCAGCAGCTTGGGGATGAACACTGAAGCTTTCTTT
CDR3: CASSLGMNTEAFF

size: .
V: TRBV7-9
D: TRBD2
J: TRBJ2-2
DNA: TGTGCCAGCAGCTCGGGACTAGCGGAAAACACCGGGGAGCTGTTTTTT
CDR3: CASSSGLAENTGELFF

size: .
V: TRBV10-3
D: TRBD2
J: TRBJ2-1
DNA: TGTGCCACCTCTAGCGGGAGGGCCTCCTACAATGAGCAGTTCTTC
CDR3: CATSSGRASYNEQFF

size: .
V: TRBV5-1
D: .
J: TRBJ2-1
DNA: TGCGCCAGCAGTGAGGGGCAGAACTACAATGAGCAGTTCTTC
CDR3: CASSEGQNYNEQFF

size: .
V: TRBV7-9
D: .
J: TRBJ2-1
DNA: TGTGCCAGCAGCTTAGGGGCAGGGACTTACAATGAGCAGTTCTTC
CDR3: CASSLGAGTYNEQFF

size: .
V: TRBV2
D: .
J: TRBJ1-3
DNA: TGTGCCAGCAGTGAAGCGCTTAGGAGAGTAACCATATATTTT
CDR3: CASSEALRRVTIYF

size: .
V: TRBV9
D: TRBD1
J: TRBJ1-5
DNA: TGTGCCAGCAGCACCGGACAGGGGCCCAATCAGCCCCAGCATTTT
CDR3: CASSTGQGPNQPQHF

size: .
V: TRBV5-1
D: TRBD1
J: TRBJ1-5
DNA: TGCGCCAGCAGCCCAGGGACAGGGGCCAACCAGCCCCAGCATTTT
CDR3: CASSPGTGANQPQHF

size: .
V: TRBV29-1
D: .
J: TRBJ2-7
DNA: TGCAGCGTTCGACAGGCTGACTACGAGCAGTACTTC
CDR3: CSVRQADYEQYF

size: .
V: TRBV30
D: TRBD1
J: TRBJ1-5
DNA: TGTGCCTGGAACAGGGGGCGGGATCAGCCCCAGCATTTT
CDR3: CAWNRGRDQPQHF

size: medium-sized
V: TRBV6-1
D: .
J: TRBJ2-2
DNA: TGTGCCAGCAGTGACAGGGGGGTCGGGGAGCTGTTTTTT
CDR3: CASSDRGVGELFF

size: .
V: TRBV6-2/TRBV6-3
D: .
J: TRBJ2-1
DNA: TGTGCCAGCAGTCCCAGCGGGACAGGAATGACCTACAATGAGCAGTTCTTC
CDR3: CASSPSGTGMTYNEQFF

size: .
V: TRBV2
D: .
J: TRBJ2-3
DNA: TGTGCCAGCAATGGCGGGGCTCCCCCAGATACGCAGTATTTT
CDR3: CASNGGAPPDTQYF